One sample yielded the 17 T cell receptor beta chains listed below, sequenced in a study of T cells in Graves' hyperthyroidism and ophthalmopathy. TCR beta CDR3 sequences were amplified from RNA transcripts. With the HTBI primer set, the TCR CDR3 went through a first round of RT-PCR. TCRdb ran MiXCR on the multiplex PCR reads and lists one entry per CDR3 protein. The sample includes 350,000 to 400,000 distinct CDR3 sequences, approximately 15% of them seen just once. The sample comprised blood. Receptors were obtained from a woman in her twenties or thirties with Graves' hyperthyroidism.

This clonotype came up a few times. The V gene is TRBV4-1, the J gene TRBJ2-2; TRBD2 matches 10 bases. CDR3 size: 15 residues. Trimming removed 2 bases from V and 5 bases from J; junction bases left unmatched: 2. Germline V gives CDR1 MGHRA, CDR2 YSYEKL. CDR3 in DNA: TGCGCCAGCAGCCAAATGACTAGCGGGACCGGGGAGCTGTTTTTT. Its protein is CASSQMTSGTGELFF.

This clonotype was counted many times. The chain uses TRBV7-2 and TRBJ2-1; either TRBD1 or TRBD2 may supply D (6 bases each). CDR3 length: 13 residues. Per the germline V gene, CDR1 is SGHTA and CDR2 is FQGNSA. Trimming pared 5 bases from V and 5 bases from J, leaving 10 bases between. The CDR3 nucleotides are TGTGCCAGCAGCCATGGGGGGCACAATGAGCAGTTCTTC. Translated: CASSHGGHNEQFF.

This chain links TRBV5-1 with TRBJ2-1; D remains unclear. Trimming pared 0 bases from V and 9 bases from J, leaving 16 bases between. This CDR3 contains 15 residues. Per germline, CDR1 SGHRS and CDR2 YFSETQ. DNA of the CDR3: TGCGCCAGCAGCTTGGATCCGGGTTCCGCTCCTGAGCAGTTCTTC. Translated: CASSLDPGSAPEQFF.

This clonotype was seen only a few times. J is TRBJ1-1 and V is TRBV5-1, with D possibly TRBD1 on 5 matching bases. The V and J ends lost 7 bases and 0 bases respectively, with 13 bases between them. Per germline, CDR1 SGHRS and CDR2 YFSETQ. CDR3 length equals 14 residues. CDR3 bases: TGCGCCAGCGGGGGTGGGGTCATGAACACTGAAGCTTTCTTT. Its protein product is CASGGGVMNTEAFF.

At least ten counts were recorded for this clonotype. The V gene is TRBV5-1, the J gene TRBJ2-7, with 7 positions matching TRBD1. J lost 6 bases, V lost 5 bases, and 8 bases had no gene match. Germline CDR1 and CDR2: SGHRS and YFSETQ. The CDR3 is made up of 13 amino acids. CDR3 region: CASREITGVEQYF. CDR3 nucleotides: TGCGCCAGCAGAGAGATTACAGGGGTCGAGCAGTACTTC.

This clonotype came up many times. The J gene is TRBJ1-2, the V gene TRBV2; D is possibly TRBD1 (6 bases). The CDR3 is 16 residues long. The germline V gene encodes CDR1 SNHLY and CDR2 FYNNEI. V gave up 7 bases and J gave up 3 bases, with 21 bases separating them. DNA for the CDR3: TGTGCCAGCAATTCAGCCAATGGGGCAGGGGACTATGGCTACACCTTC. Amino acid sequence: CASNSANGAGDYGYTF.

In its sample, this clonotype was seen many times. The V and J genes are TRBV29-1 and TRBJ2-1; TRBD2 aligns across 8 bases. The CDR3 contains 14 residues. The germline V gene has CDR1 SQVTM and CDR2 ANQGSEA. V was clipped by 6 bases and J by 9 bases; unmatched bases: 13. For the CDR3, the DNA is TGCAGCGTCTCAAGCGGGAGAATGAGCGTTGAGCAGTTCTTC. Its protein is CSVSSGRMSVEQFF.

This clonotype was picked up many times. The chain is built from TRBV5-1 and TRBJ2-1, with 8 nucleotides matching TRBD1. The J segment lost 3 bases and the V segment lost 2 bases, leaving 4 bases of the junction unmatched. The V gene's germline CDR1 is SGHRS and CDR2 YFSETQ. This CDR3 has 15 amino acids. The CDR3 nucleotides read TGCGCCAGCAGCTTACAGGGGGATTTCTACAATGAGCAGTTCTTC. This encodes CASSLQGDFYNEQFF.

The rearrangement uses TRBV24-1 and TRBJ2-1, with TRBD2 matching 9 bases. CDR1 and CDR2 (germline): KGHDR, SFDVKD. This CDR3 has 16 residues. The J segment lost 0 bases and the V segment lost 4 bases, leaving 3 bases of the junction unmatched. The CDR3 coding sequence is TGTGCCACCAGTGACCCTAGCGGGATCTCCTACAATGAGCAGTTCTTC. Translated, it gives CATSDPSGISYNEQFF.

The chain carries TRBV7-9 and TRBJ2-5; TRBD1 agrees at 9 bases. V lost 3 bases to trimming and J lost 5 bases; unmatched junction nucleotides: 4. The V gene's germline CDR1 is SEHNR and CDR2 FQNEAQ (reference sequence). CDR3 length: 14 residues. CDR3 in amino acids: CASSLDRGMETQYF. The CDR3 DNA reads as TGTGCCAGCAGCTTGGACAGGGGTATGGAGACCCAGTACTTC.

The V gene is TRBV7-9, the J gene TRBJ2-3, with TRBD2 matching 7 bases. J lost 1 base, V lost 1 base, and 5 bases had no gene match. The CDR3 covers 16 residues. Per germline, CDR1 SEHNR and CDR2 FQNEAQ (reference sequence). The CDR3, as DNA: TGTGCCAGCAGCTTAGAGGGCGGGAGTGGCACAGATACGCAGTATTTT. Its translation is CASSLEGGSGTDTQYF.

This chain links TRBV9 with TRBJ2-5; D is unresolved. Trimming left V 2 bases short and J 2 bases short, with 10 bases between. CDR1 is SGDLS and CDR2 is YYNGEE in the germline V gene. This CDR3 has 14 amino acids. Here the CDR3 DNA reads TGTGCCAGCAGCGTGGGTAGCACACAAGAGACCCAGTACTTC. This encodes CASSVGSTQETQYF.

This clonotype occurred many times. The chain joins TRBV5-1 to TRBJ2-1; 9 bases match TRBD1. CDR3 length: 15 residues. After removal of 0 bases from V and 3 bases from J, the junction contained 1 base not matched to a gene. CDR1 is SGHRS, CDR2 YFSETQ, per germline. For the CDR3, the DNA is TGCGCCAGCAGCTTGGGGGACAGGGACTACAATGAGCAGTTCTTC. Encoded protein: CASSLGDRDYNEQFF.

This clonotype was seen repeatedly, ten times or more. The V and J genes are TRBV11-3 and TRBJ2-4; D is perhaps TRBD2 (7 bases). Trimming shortened V by 5 bases and J by 3 bases, and 14 bases separated the two germline ends. CDR1 SGHNT and CDR2 YENEEA come from the germline V gene. This CDR3 region has 15 residues. The CDR3 DNA reads TGTGCCAGCAGCATGGGGGGGGCTGGCAAAAACATTCAGTACTTC. It specifies CASSMGGAGKNIQYF.

This clonotype was seen many times. This rearrangement joins TRBV28 to TRBJ2-1; 10 bases line up with TRBD1. Trimming removed 7 bases from V and 6 bases from J; junction bases left unmatched: 3. Germline V gene sequence: CDR1 MDHEN, CDR2 SYDVKM. The CDR3 covers 13 residues. CDR3 DNA: TGTGCCAGCAAGACAGGGGGCGCCAATGAGCAGTTCTTC. The encoded protein is CASKTGGANEQFF. The full variable domain, rest sourced from reference TRBV28 and TRBJ2-1, is DVKVTQSSRYLVKRTGEKVFLECVQDMDHENMFWYRQDPGLGLRLIYFSYDVKMKEKGDIPEGYSVSREKKERFSLILESASTNQTSMYLCASKTGGANEQFFGPGTRLTVL.

This clonotype was found a few times. The chain has TRBV5-1 and TRBJ2-1, with TRBD1 matching over 9 bases. CDR1 and CDR2 (germline): SGHRS, YFSETQ. Germline trimming cut 0 bases from V and 5 bases from J; bases unmatched to any gene: 3. The CDR3 extends over 15 amino acids. The CDR3 DNA is TGCGCCAGCAGCTTGGTAGGACAGGGGCACAATGAGCAGTTCTTC. Protein: CASSLVGQGHNEQFF. The full variable domain, its missing parts supplied by reference TRBV5-1 and TRBJ2-1, is KAGVTQTPRYLIKTRGQQVTLSCSPISGHRSVSWYQQTPGQGLQFLFEYFSETQRNKGNFPGRFSGRQFSNSRSEMNVSTLELGDSALYLCASSLVGQGHNEQFFGPGTRLTVL.

At least ten counts were recorded for this clonotype. The chain combines TRBV3-1 with TRBJ2-7, with 8 positions matching TRBD1. The V segment lost 4 bases and the J segment 5 bases; nucleotides outside the gene matches: 10. The CDR3 runs to 15 residues. From germline, CDR1 is LGHDT and CDR2 YNNKEL (reference sequence). This CDR3 is CASSPSGRGLNEQYF. For the CDR3, the DNA is TGTGCCAGCAGCCCGTCTGGCAGGGGGCTGAACGAGCAGTACTTC.